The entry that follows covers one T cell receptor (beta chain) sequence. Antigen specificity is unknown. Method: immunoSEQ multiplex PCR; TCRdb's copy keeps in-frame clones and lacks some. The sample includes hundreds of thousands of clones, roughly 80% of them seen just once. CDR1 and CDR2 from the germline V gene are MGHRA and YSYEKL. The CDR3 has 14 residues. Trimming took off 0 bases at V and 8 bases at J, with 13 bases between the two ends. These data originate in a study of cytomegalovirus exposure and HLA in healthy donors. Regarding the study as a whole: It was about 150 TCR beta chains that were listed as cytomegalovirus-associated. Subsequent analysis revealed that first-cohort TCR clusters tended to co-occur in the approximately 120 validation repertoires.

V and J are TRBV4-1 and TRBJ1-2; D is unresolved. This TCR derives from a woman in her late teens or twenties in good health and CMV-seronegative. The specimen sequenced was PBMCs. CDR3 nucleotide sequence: TGCGCCAGCAGCCAAGAGGTCCAATGGTGGGGCTACACCTTC. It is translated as CASSQEVQWWGYTF.